Below are 29 T cell receptor beta chains sequenced from a single sample in a study of beta chain features in type 1 diabetes. Investigators reverse transcribed all isolated RNA, so they sequenced expressed TCRB transcripts. Clones were read by immunoSEQ multiplex PCR, and TCRdb kept only the in-frame ones, dropping some. The repertoire holds hundreds of thousands of clones, with around an eighth as singletons. Source material: naive CD4+ T cells from blood. The source of these receptors is a man aged 18-30 years in good health.

This clone was seen a few times. CDR3 residues: CASSATVNTEAFF. The CDR3 DNA is TGTGCCAGCAGCGCGACAGTGAACACTGAAGCTTTCTTT. This rearrangement joins TRBV9 to TRBJ1-1; perhaps TRBD1 as D (5 bases). CDR3 length: 13 amino acids. Trimming left V 3 bases short and J 0 bases short, with 6 bases between. Germline CDR1 SGDLS, CDR2 YYNGEE.

This sequence joins TRBV28 and TRBJ2-5; D perhaps matches TRBD2 (5 bases). This CDR3 has 14 amino acids. In germline, CDR1 is MDHEN, CDR2 SYDVKM. The V end lost 3 bases, the J end lost 1 base, and 9 bases lay between the germline ends. The CDR3 protein is CASSFGLAQETQYF. CDR3 in DNA: TGTGCCAGCAGTTTTGGACTGGCCCAAGAGACCCAGTACTTC.

The V gene is TRBV4-1, the J gene TRBJ1-3; D is unclear. Germline values: CDR1 MGHRA, CDR2 YSYEKL. V lost 3 bases to trimming and J lost 6 bases, with 12 bases between them. The CDR3 is made up of 14 amino acids. CDR3 sequence (DNA): TGCGCCAGCAGCCATAGAGGACTGTCAAACACCATATATTTT. It codes for CASSHRGLSNTIYF.

This clone has only a few counts. This chain uses TRBV11-2 with TRBJ2-2, with 8 bases that match TRBD2. Germline loops: CDR1 SGHAT, CDR2 FQNNGV. Trimming at V came to 2 bases and at J to 5 bases, leaving 1 base not matched to a gene. This CDR3 is 14 amino acids long. The CDR3 bases are TGTGCCAGCAGCTTACAGCGGGGGACCGGGGAGCTGTTTTTT. Translating it yields CASSLQRGTGELFF.

The genes are TRBV7-2 and TRBJ2-2, with 14 positions matching TRBD2. CDR1 and CDR2 (germline): SGHTA, FQGNSA. The CDR3 totals 17 residues. J lost 5 bases, V lost 6 bases, and 8 bases had no gene match. The DNA for the CDR3 is TGTGCCAGCAGACCGGGACTAGCGGGAGTTAGTACCGGGGAGCTGTTTTTT. Protein sequence: CASRPGLAGVSTGELFF.

This clone was seen only a few times. This rearrangement joins TRBV5-4 to TRBJ1-1; D perhaps matches TRBD1 (5 bases). Germline loops: CDR1 SGHNT, CDR2 YYREEE (reference sequence). The CDR3 is made up of 14 amino acids. Trimming took 4 bases from V and 6 from J, leaving 16 bases between them. The CDR3 region has the DNA TGTGCCAGCAGCCGCCGCGGCTCGGGGGCTGAAGCTTTCTTT. It codes for CASSRRGSGAEAFF.

This chain links TRBV28 with TRBJ2-4, with unresolved D. CDR1 is MDHEN, CDR2 SYDVKM, per germline. The CDR3 covers 12 residues. Trimming removed 2 bases at V and 8 bases at J, with 7 bases between. The CDR3 reads CASSLEVDIQYF. Here the CDR3 DNA reads TGTGCCAGCAGTTTAGAGGTGGACATTCAGTACTTC.

This clone turned up a few times. The chain links TRBV28 to TRBJ1-1; D is unclear. The CDR3 is 11 residues long. Trimming cost V 6 bases and J 11 bases, with 13 bases left between them. Germline CDR1 MDHEN, CDR2 SYDVKM. The CDR3 DNA sequence: TGTGCCAGCAGCAATCCCCGGGTCGCTTTCTTT. Translated, it gives CASSNPRVAFF.

The DNA of the CDR3 is TGTGCCAGCAGCCAGTCACAGGGGGAGGCTGAAGCTTTCTTT. Translation gives CASSQSQGEAEAFF. The chain is built from TRBV4-2 and TRBJ1-1; 8 positions agree with TRBD1. Germline assignment: CDR1 LGHNA and CDR2 YNFKEQ. The J segment lost 6 bases and the V segment lost 3 bases, leaving 6 bases of the junction unmatched. CDR3 length: 14 amino acids.

The sample holds a few counts of this clone. V usage is TRBV4-3 and J usage is TRBJ2-7, with 7 bases that match TRBD1. CDR1 is LGHNA, CDR2 YSLEER, per germline. There are 13 residues in the CDR3. The V segment lost 0 bases and the J segment 6 bases; nucleotides outside the gene matches: 2. For the CDR3, the DNA is TGCGCCAGCAGCCAAGATCCAGGGGGCGAGCAGTACTTC. Amino acids: CASSQDPGGEQYF.

Only a few counts were recorded for this clone. The genes are TRBV9 and TRBJ2-2, with 8 bases fitting TRBD1. With V trimmed by 2 bases and J by 5 bases, 5 bases remained unmatched. The V gene's germline CDR1 is SGDLS and CDR2 YYNGEE. The CDR3 consists of 15 residues. The CDR3 bases are TGTGCCAGCAGCGTGGGGACAGGTGATACCGGGGAGCTGTTTTTT. It codes for CASSVGTGDTGELFF.

With respect to this clone: This sample also contains other DNA sequences that code for the same CDR3. The chain employs TRBV4-3 and TRBJ2-1; 11 nucleotides agree with TRBD2. Germline CDR1 LGHNA, CDR2 YSLEER. CDR3 length: 16 residues. V dropped 1 base and J dropped 5; count of bases not matched to a gene: 4. CDR3 sequence reads: CASSQGGTSGNNEQFF. DNA of the CDR3: TGCGCCAGCAGCCAAGGGGGGACTAGCGGCAACAATGAGCAGTTCTTC.

The rearrangement uses TRBV30 and TRBJ2-7, with D tentatively TRBD1 (6 bases). Germline V gene lookup returns CDR1 GTSNPN and CDR2 SVGIG (reference sequence). The CDR3 has 12 amino acids. V gave up 5 bases and J gave up 4 bases, with 12 bases separating them. CDR3 nucleotide sequence: TGTGCCTGGGGGGGACACGCATACGAGCAGTACTTC. Its translation: CAWGGHAYEQYF.

In this sample, this clone turned up a few times. CDR3 nucleotide sequence: TGTGCCAGCAGTCCCCACGGGAATGAGCAGTTCTTC. Its protein product is CASSPHGNEQFF. The genes are TRBV27 and TRBJ2-1; D not certain. Germline CDR1 and CDR2: MNHEY and SMNVEV (reference sequence). V lost 5 bases to trimming and J lost 7 bases, with 9 bases between them. The CDR3 length is 12 residues.

This clone was picked up a small number of times. V gene TRBV30 combines with J gene TRBJ1-2, with D possibly TRBD1 on 6 matching bases. The V gene lost 5 bases and the J gene lost 7 bases, with 17 bases spanning the gap. The V gene's germline CDR1 is GTSNPN and CDR2 SVGIG (reference sequence). The CDR3 has 13 amino acids. This CDR3 reads CAWPSGRGTGYTF. For the CDR3, the DNA is TGTGCCTGGCCTAGTGGCAGGGGAACTGGCTACACCTTC.

In this sample, this clone turned up a few times. This sequence joins TRBV29-1 and TRBJ2-3, with 10 positions matching TRBD1. This CDR3 region has 14 residues. V shed 4 bases and J 4 bases; nucleotides not matched to a gene: 5. Germline CDR1 and CDR2: SQVTM and ANQGSEA. The CDR3 sequence: CSVVGGQGSDTQYF. The CDR3 nucleotides are TGCAGCGTTGTTGGGGGACAGGGGTCAGATACGCAGTATTTT.

The V call is TRBV14, the J call TRBJ1-1; weak D call: TRBD1 (6 bases). The CDR3 is 13 residues long. Trimming took 4 bases from V and 5 from J, leaving 11 bases between them. From germline, CDR1 is SGHDN and CDR2 FVKESK. The CDR3 DNA follows: TGTGCCAGCAGCCCCCAGGGGTGGACTGAAGCTTTCTTT. Translation gives CASSPQGWTEAFF.

This clone was detected a few times. The rearrangement links TRBV15 to TRBJ2-1; TRBD2 agrees at 10 bases. The trim removed 2 bases at V and 6 bases at J, leaving 7 bases unmatched. The CDR3 runs 16 residues. Per germline, CDR1 LNHNV and CDR2 YYDKDF (reference sequence). The CDR3 nucleotides are TGTGCCACCAGCAGAAAGACTAGCGGGTGGGGCAATGAGCAGTTCTTC. Encoded protein: CATSRKTSGWGNEQFF.

This sequence joins TRBV5-4 and TRBJ1-1; weak D call: TRBD1 (6 bases). From germline, CDR1 is SGHNT and CDR2 YYREEE (reference sequence). V was clipped by 4 bases and J by 0 bases, with 13 bases between them. The CDR3 covers 15 residues. The CDR3 DNA sequence: TGTGCCAGCAGCGTCCCAGGGGAGATGAACACTGAAGCTTTCTTT. It translates to CASSVPGEMNTEAFF.

The CDR3 DNA sequence: TGCGCCAGCAGCCCGACCCGGGACAGTTATTCCATAGCGGGCTACACCTTC. Translated: CASSPTRDSYSIAGYTF. This chain uses TRBV5-1 with TRBJ1-2, with 7 bases aligning to TRBD1. CDR1 is SGHRS and CDR2 is YFSETQ in the germline V gene. The length of the CDR3 is 17 residues. V lost 4 bases to trimming and J lost 8 bases; unmatched junction nucleotides: 20. Supplemented by reference TRBV5-1 and TRBJ1-2, the full variable domain reads KAGVTQTPRYLIKTRGQQVTLSCSPISGHRSVSWYQQTPGQGLQFLFEYFSETQRNKGNFPGRFSGRQFSNSRSEMNVSTLELGDSALYLCASSPTRDSYSIAGYTFGSGTRLTVV.

The chain employs TRBV7-9 and TRBJ1-2; a weak D match, TRBD1 (5 bases). The germline V gene encodes CDR1 SEHNR and CDR2 FQNEAQ (reference sequence). The CDR3 runs to 15 residues. Between the trimmed V and J ends, which lost 7 bases and 4 bases, there was a span of 19 bases. DNA of the CDR3: TGTGCCAGCACCGAATCAGGGTCCCGAGGCTATGGCTACACCTTC. As protein: CASTESGSRGYGYTF.

This clone was picked up a small number of times. The chain combines TRBV14 with TRBJ2-7, with TRBD1 as a possible D gene (6 bases). The germline CDR1 and CDR2 sequences are SGHDN and FVKESK. The CDR3 length is 14 residues. V was cut by 2 bases and J by 0 bases, with 8 bases left in between. This CDR3 is CASSQWDNSYEQYF. CDR3 bases: TGTGCCAGCAGCCAATGGGACAACTCCTACGAGCAGTACTTC.

This clone was found a few times. The rearrangement links TRBV29-1 to TRBJ1-1, with D maybe TRBD1 (6 bases). The CDR3 is 13 residues long. V lost 5 bases, J lost 1 base, and 11 bases lay in between. Germline V CDR1 and CDR2: SQVTM, ANQGSEA. CDR3 DNA: TGCAGCGTTCGGGGGGGGCCGAACACTGAAGCTTTCTTT. This gives the protein CSVRGGPNTEAFF.

This clone showed up just a few times. This sample includes further DNA sequences coding for the same CDR3. The chain recombines TRBV30 with TRBJ1-5, with D possibly TRBD1 on 6 matching bases. V shed 5 bases and J shed 2 bases, with 10 bases lying between them. Germline values: CDR1 GTSNPN, CDR2 SVGIG (reference sequence). The CDR3 has 13 amino acids. This CDR3 is CAWGGQGNQPQHF. DNA for the CDR3: TGTGCCTGGGGGGGCCAAGGCAATCAGCCCCAGCATTTT.

The table lists this clone with a few counts. The V gene is TRBV25-1, the J gene TRBJ2-3; 12 bases align to TRBD2. Germline CDR1 MGHDK, CDR2 SYGVNS. The CDR3 spans 16 residues. V trimming: 4 bases; J trimming: 4 bases; junction bases outside the gene matches: 6. As DNA, the CDR3 is TGTGCCAGCAGTGGGGGAACTAGCGGGAGGTCAGATACGCAGTATTTT. Its translation: CASSGGTSGRSDTQYF. The variable domain in full, completed from reference TRBV25-1 and TRBJ2-3, reads EADIYQTPRYLVIGTGKKITLECSQTMGHDKMYWYQQDPGMELHLIHYSYGVNSTEKGDLSSESTVSRIRTEHFPLTLESARPSHTSQYLCASSGGTSGRSDTQYFGPGTRLTVL.

This clone was seen a few times. The genes are TRBV5-1 and TRBJ2-2; TRBD2 matches 8 bases. From germline, CDR1 is SGHRS and CDR2 YFSETQ. The CDR3 has 15 amino acids. The V and J ends lost 0 bases and 7 bases, in that order; junction bases with no gene match: 5. The CDR3 sequence is CASSLGLAKYGELFF. The DNA for the CDR3 is TGCGCCAGCAGCTTGGGACTAGCGAAATACGGGGAGCTGTTTTTT.

V is TRBV5-1 and J is TRBJ2-5; 9 bases align to TRBD1. Germline V gives CDR1 SGHRS, CDR2 YFSETQ. The CDR3 length is 14 residues. Trimming cost V 4 bases and J 3 bases; bases outside gene matches: 4. CDR3 sequence: CASSQQGAEETQYF. The CDR3 region has the DNA TGCGCCAGCAGCCAACAGGGGGCTGAAGAGACCCAGTACTTC.

The chain carries TRBV30 and TRBJ1-2; tentative D call: TRBD1 (5 bases). V lost 3 bases to trimming and J lost 0 bases, with 8 bases between them. The CDR3 totals 13 residues. The germline CDR1 and CDR2 sequences are GTSNPN and SVGIG (reference sequence). In nucleotides, the CDR3 is TGTGCCTGGAGATCAGGGTCTAACTATGGCTACACCTTC. Its translation is CAWRSGSNYGYTF. Variable domain in full (rest from reference TRBV30 and TRBJ1-2): SQTIHQWPATLVQPVGSPLSLECTVEGTSNPNLYWYRQAAGRGLQLLFYSVGIGQISSEVPQNLSASRPQDRQFILSSKKLLLSDSGFYLCAWRSGSNYGYTFGSGTRLTVV.

The chain joins TRBV7-9 to TRBJ2-3; TRBD1 might be the D (6 bases). V was trimmed by 4 bases and J by 6 bases, leaving 17 bases between them. Germline assignment: CDR1 SEHNR and CDR2 FQNEAQ (reference sequence). The CDR3 length is 15 residues. This chain's CDR3 is CASSSIAQQGDTQYF. The CDR3 nucleotides are TGTGCCAGCAGCTCCATAGCGCAGCAGGGGGATACGCAGTATTTT. Complete variable domain (other parts from reference TRBV7-9 and TRBJ2-3): DTGVSQNPRHKITKRGQNVTFRCDPISEHNRLYWYRQTLGQGPEFLTYFQNEAQLEKSRLLSDRFSAERPKGSFSTLEIQRTEQGDSAMYLCASSSIAQQGDTQYFGPGTRLTVL.